This T cell receptor (beta chain) was identified during a study of blood T cell repertoires in COVID-19 (dated by TCRdb to 2018 to 2020). The study in broad terms: The collaborator samples originated in the United States, Italy and Spain and spanned the acute and convalescent phases of COVID-19. The material from the prospective study consisted of cDNA or gDNA derived from T cells, B-cell-depleted T cells, or PBMCs. Nearly every sample came with metadata listing a de-identified subject ID, COVID-19 status, age in years and sex. Deeply sampled blood TCRbeta repertoires from subjects exposed to, actively infected with, or recovered from COVID-19 were included in the dataset. The samples were drawn from two sources: the first 160 participants of the ongoing ImmuneRACE study, and 1,200 or so subjects contributed by 6 global collaborators. The repertoires were released in a freely available public database intended as a resource for research on the immune response to SARS-CoV-2. Where available, HLA class I and class II types were obtained from metadata supplied by the sample provider rather than from assay-based typing. Study-wide findings and limitations: The amount of clinical and demographic metadata varied by source and participant and was provided uncurated.

The germline V and J ends show losses of 1 base and 5 bases respectively, and no gene match explains 8 bases of the junction. Its CDR3 holds 16 amino acids, cysteine through phenylalanine. The CDR3 DNA has 48 bases and is translated from base 1. The germline V gene sets CDR1 to SGHRS and CDR2 to YFSETQ. The collaborating institutions used their own protocols to collect whole blood in K2EDTA tubes. For TCRbeta analysis, collaborators shipped samples in one of three forms: frozen whole blood, isolated PBMCs, or DNA extracted from either of those sample types. As concerns this clone: Its cognate antigen has yet to be identified. Base qualities were left out, and no much larger clone turns up one base away.

TCRbeta CDR3 regions were amplified from genomic DNA by means of the immunoSEQ Assay, a bias-controlled multiplex PCR. As for the original processing: Within the assay, amplification of reference gene primers was used to estimate how many nucleated cells each sample contained. Sequence reads were collapsed and filtered to measure the absolute abundance of every unique TCRbeta CDR3 rearrangement. For each sample, productive Simpson clonality was calculated as the square root of Simpson's diversity index over productive rearrangements. Imported from immuneACCESS, the table was reduced by TCRdb to in-frame sequences with V and J called. These copies leave out some clones; in studies compared against another copy, an unresolved V gene accounts for under half, and the cause of the remainder is not known. That table supplies the V and J calls and clone size; D and trimming were determined from the DNA. This sample gives over 200,000 clones in total; approximately 91% of them show up just once. The ten largest clones add up to about 5% of the sample.

The chain is assembled from TRBV5-1 and TRBJ2-5; 10 bases in between match TRBD2. This sequence was found in a woman in her 40s with acute or convalescent COVID-19. Sequencing used peripheral blood. The CDR3 reads as follows: CASSLSGGAAVETQYF. The DNA sequence is given as TGCGCCAGCAGCTTGAGCGGGGGGGCTGCAGTGGAGACCCAGTACTTC.